This T cell receptor (beta chain) was documented in a study of blood T cells in healthy people across ages. Remarks on this clonotype: Its antigen is as yet unknown.

Study results and limitations: Diversity of TCR beta per million T cells declined in a roughly linear way with age.

A sample-barcoded 5' primer and a J-beta primer mix were used in a second PCR of roughly 7 to 11 cycles. Tagging of each cDNA molecule was performed by a template-switch adaptor with 12 random nucleotides. MiXCR, applied by TCRdb to the 5' RACE reads, yields one record per CDR3 protein. The sample records around 1,900,000 distinct CDR3 sequences, about 39% being singletons. Germline CDR1 DFQATT, CDR2 SNEGSKA (reference sequence). This CDR3 contains 15 residues. This clonotype was sampled from a human donor in good health. Source material: blood. The genes are TRBV20-1 and TRBJ2-4, with 10 nucleotides matching TRBD2. The J call is in doubt because the DNA end fits TRBJ2-7 better. The CDR3 loop reads CSARAASGGSYEQYF. The CDR3 DNA sequence: TGCAGTGCTAGAGCCGCTAGCGGGGGCTCCTACGAGCAGTACTTC.